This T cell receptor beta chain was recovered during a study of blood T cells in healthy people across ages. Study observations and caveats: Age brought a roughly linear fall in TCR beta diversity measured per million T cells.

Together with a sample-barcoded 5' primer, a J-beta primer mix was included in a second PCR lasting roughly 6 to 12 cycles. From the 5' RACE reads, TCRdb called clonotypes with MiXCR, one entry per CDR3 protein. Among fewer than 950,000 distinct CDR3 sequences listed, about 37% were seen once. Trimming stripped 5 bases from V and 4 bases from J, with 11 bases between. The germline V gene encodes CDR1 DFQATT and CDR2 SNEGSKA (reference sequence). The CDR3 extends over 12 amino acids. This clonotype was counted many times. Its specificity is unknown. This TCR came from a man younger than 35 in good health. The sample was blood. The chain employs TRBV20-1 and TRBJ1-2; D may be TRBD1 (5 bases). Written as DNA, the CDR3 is TGCAGTGCTTCCGGGACCGGCTATGGCTACACCTTC. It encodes CSASGTGYGYTF.